This T cell receptor (beta chain) is drawn from a study of T cell changes during pregnancy in multiple sclerosis. The V and J ends lost 1 base and 0 bases respectively, with 7 bases between them. Germline values: CDR1 LNHDA, CDR2 SQIVND (reference sequence). The CDR3 extends over 14 amino acids. The assay was immunoSEQ multiplex PCR, and TCRdb's table has in-frame clones only and misses some. This sample has more than 35,000 clones, with roughly 93% found just once. The receptor comes from a female donor with multiple sclerosis, enrolled in a pregnancy study. The material was CD4+ T cells from peripheral blood mononuclear cells, obtained in the second trimester of pregnancy. This chain uses TRBV19 with TRBJ2-7; D is unclear. Here the CDR3 reads CASSIGALSYEQYF. DNA for the CDR3: TGTGCCAGTAGTATAGGGGCCCTCTCCTACGAGCAGTACTTC.